One sample yielded the 20 T cell receptor beta chains listed below, sequenced in a study of blood T cell repertoires in COVID-19. Profiled with immunoSEQ multiplex PCR; TCRdb holds only in-frame clones, not every one. The table has about 180,000 clones, roughly 84% seen once. The source material was PBMCs or T cells enriched from blood (not recorded which). Source of these receptors: a human donor with acute COVID-19. The donor label of this sample is uncertain.

V is TRBV9 and J is TRBJ1-6, with TRBD1 as a possible D gene (5 bases). Trimming removed 2 bases at V and 6 bases at J, with 15 bases between. Germline values: CDR1 SGDLS, CDR2 YYNGEE. This CDR3 contains 16 residues. The CDR3 sequence is CASSVTWTPGNSPLHF. The CDR3 region has the DNA TGTGCCAGCAGCGTCACGTGGACACCCGGTAATTCACCCCTCCACTTT. The full variable domain, its missing parts supplied by reference TRBV9 and TRBJ1-6, is DSGVTQTPKHLITATGQRVTLRCSPRSGDLSVYWYQQSLDQGLQFLIQYYNGEERAKGNILERFSAQQFPDLHSELNLSSLELGDSALYFCASSVTWTPGNSPLHFGNGTRLTVT.

The CDR3 loop is CASSYSGQGNEQYF. The CDR3 region has the DNA TGTGCCAGCAGTTACTCGGGGCAGGGGAACGAGCAGTACTTC. The rearrangement joins TRBV6-2 or TRBV6-3 to TRBJ2-7, with a tentative D call TRBD1 (6 bases). This CDR3 contains 14 residues. CDR1 MNHEY and CDR2 SVGEGT come from the germline V gene. V was pared by 0 bases and J by 5 bases, with 11 bases between.

V is TRBV27 and J is TRBJ2-3, with D uncertain. V was shortened by 5 bases and J by 6 bases, with 12 bases between the two germline ends. This CDR3 spans 13 amino acids. In germline, CDR1 is MNHEY, CDR2 SMNVEV (reference sequence). CDR3 sequence: CASSEYLTDTQYF. CDR3 coding DNA: TGTGCCAGCAGTGAATATCTAACCGATACGCAGTATTTT.

The chain recombines TRBV6-1 with TRBJ2-7; weak D call: TRBD1 (5 bases). This CDR3 spans 16 amino acids. The V gene lost 3 bases and the J gene lost 3 bases, with 18 bases spanning the gap. The V gene's germline CDR1 is MNHNS and CDR2 SASEGT. The CDR3 loop reads CASSDPAYNRSYEQYF. The CDR3 DNA follows: TGTGCCAGCAGTGACCCCGCGTATAACAGGAGCTACGAGCAGTACTTC.

The V gene is TRBV19, the J gene TRBJ2-5, with 7 bases fitting TRBD2. CDR1 LNHDA and CDR2 SQIVND come from the germline V gene (reference sequence). The CDR3 is 16 amino acids. V trimming: 1 base; J trimming: 5 bases; junction bases outside the gene matches: 10. The CDR3 here is CASSIGPGGSGETQYF. The CDR3 DNA sequence: TGTGCCAGTAGTATAGGCCCGGGGGGATCGGGGGAGACCCAGTACTTC. Full variable domain (outside the CDR3, taken from reference TRBV19 and TRBJ2-5): DGGITQSPKYLFRKEGQNVTLSCEQNLNHDAMYWYRQDPGQGLRLIYYSQIVNDFQKGDIAEGYSVSREKKESFPLTVTSAQKNPTAFYLCASSIGPGGSGETQYFGPGTRLLVL.

This chain uses TRBV10-3 with TRBJ2-3; 7 nucleotides align to TRBD2. J lost 2 bases, V lost 6 bases, and 5 bases had no gene match. The CDR3 length is 14 residues. From germline, CDR1 is ENHRY and CDR2 SYGVKD. The CDR3 sequence: CAISRDYDTDTQYF. The CDR3 nucleotides read TGTGCCATCAGCAGGGACTACGACACAGATACGCAGTATTTT.

The genes are TRBV28 and TRBJ1-2, with a weak D call TRBD1 (6 bases). CDR3 length: 11 amino acids. V lost 6 bases and J 8 bases, leaving 10 bases between the germline ends. Germline V gives CDR1 MDHEN, CDR2 SYDVKM. Written as DNA, the CDR3 is TGTGCCAGCAGCCAGGGGAGCGGCTACACCTTC. Protein: CASSQGSGYTF.

V is TRBV21-1 and J is TRBJ2-1; TRBD2, the D gene given by the table, was not confirmed from the DNA. TRBV21-1 is a listed pseudogene. This CDR3 is built from 18 residues. CDR3 loop: CATHGERGDESSYNEQFF. The DNA of the CDR3 is TGTGCCACCCATGGCGAGCGGGGGGACGAAAGCTCCTACAATGAGCAGTTCTTC.

The V and J genes are TRBV18 and TRBJ2-5; 8 bases are shared with TRBD2. V shed 2 bases, J shed 5 bases, and the junction held 7 bases outside the gene matches. The CDR3 length is 15 residues. Germline V gene data show CDR1 as KGHSH and CDR2 as LQKENI. CDR3: CASSPSGGLRETQYF. The DNA of the CDR3 is TGTGCCAGCTCACCAAGCGGGGGCCTTCGGGAGACCCAGTACTTC.

V usage is TRBV13 and J usage is TRBJ1-2; D possibly corresponds to TRBD1 (6 bases). This CDR3 has 15 residues. The V gene's germline CDR1 is PRHDT and CDR2 FYEKMQ (reference sequence). V gave up 6 bases and J gave up 2 bases, with 16 bases separating them. The CDR3 nucleotides are TGTGCCAGCAGTTACTATAGGACAGTCAACTATGGCTACACCTTC. Residues: CASSYYRTVNYGYTF.

This rearrangement joins TRBV14 to TRBJ1-2; no definite D call. Per germline, CDR1 SGHDN and CDR2 FVKESK. The V gene lost 1 base and the J gene lost 2 bases, with 8 bases spanning the gap. CDR3 length equals 14 residues. CDR3 in amino acids: CASSQGWLNYGYTF. In DNA form, the CDR3 reads TGTGCCAGCAGCCAAGGGTGGCTGAACTATGGCTACACCTTC.

The V call is TRBV5-1, the J call TRBJ1-6; possibly TRBD1 for D (6 bases). CDR3 length: 15 amino acids. V lost 0 bases, J lost 5 bases, and 9 bases lay in between. Germline V gene lookup returns CDR1 SGHRS and CDR2 YFSETQ. The CDR3 loop is CASSLVAGDNSPLHF. The DNA of the CDR3 is TGCGCCAGCAGCTTGGTGGCAGGGGATAATTCACCCCTCCACTTT.

With respect to this clone: The same CDR3 also results from other DNA sequences found in this sample. The CDR3 nucleotides are TGCGCCAGCAGCTTGGGACAGGGGTCGACAGATACGCAGTATTTT. Residues: CASSLGQGSTDTQYF. The chain combines TRBV5-1 with TRBJ2-3; 8 bases are a match to TRBD1. CDR1 and CDR2 from the germline V gene are SGHRS and YFSETQ. This CDR3 has 15 residues. V shed 0 bases, J shed 3 bases, and the junction held 3 bases outside the gene matches.

V and J are TRBV6-5 and TRBJ1-2, with TRBD1 matching over 8 bases. Germline V gene sequence: CDR1 MNHEY, CDR2 SVGAGI. The CDR3 spans 13 residues. V was clipped by 2 bases and J by 7 bases; unmatched bases: 3. CDR3 region: CASSYGQGAGYTF. The CDR3 nucleotides are TGTGCCAGCAGTTACGGGCAGGGGGCTGGCTACACCTTC.

The chain recombines TRBV7-3 with TRBJ2-7, with TRBD2 matching 10 bases. V was pared by 5 bases and J by 1 base, with 5 bases of the junction left unmatched. Germline CDR1 SGHTA, CDR2 FQGTGA. The CDR3 runs 15 residues. The CDR3 nucleotides are TGTGCCAGCAGCCAACTAGCGGGACCATCCTACGAGCAGTACTTC. Protein sequence: CASSQLAGPSYEQYF.

The J gene is TRBJ2-5, the V gene TRBV9; D perhaps matches TRBD1 (5 bases). The CDR3 runs 12 residues. Germline CDR1 SGDLS, CDR2 YYNGEE. Trimming took off 3 bases at V and 4 bases at J, with 7 bases between the two ends. The CDR3 DNA reads TGTGCCAGCAGCGCGCAGGGAGAGACCCAGTACTTC. Its protein product is CASSAQGETQYF.

This rearrangement joins TRBV9 to TRBJ2-5; D is perhaps TRBD2 (7 bases). V was trimmed by 3 bases and J by 5 bases, leaving 17 bases between them. The germline gives CDR1 SGDLS, CDR2 YYNGEE. The CDR3 covers 15 residues. The CDR3 protein is CASSALGGARETQYF. The DNA for the CDR3 is TGTGCCAGCAGCGCATTAGGGGGGGCTCGGGAGACCCAGTACTTC.

The J gene is TRBJ2-7, the V gene TRBV20-1; TRBD2 might be the D (5 bases). Trimming cost V 3 bases and J 3 bases, with 9 bases left between them. This CDR3 comprises 12 residues. Germline values: CDR1 DFQATT, CDR2 SNEGSKA (reference sequence). The CDR3: CSASIRGYEQYF. CDR3 coding DNA: TGCAGTGCTAGTATTCGGGGCTACGAGCAGTACTTC.

V is TRBV7-9 and J is TRBJ1-6; 7 bases map to TRBD1. Germline V gives CDR1 SEHNR, CDR2 FQNEAQ (reference sequence). This CDR3 comprises 16 residues. V lost 5 bases to trimming and J lost 10 bases; unmatched junction nucleotides: 14. This CDR3 is CASSRTQGIRVSPLHF. In DNA form, the CDR3 reads TGTGCCAGCAGCCGAACACAGGGGATTCGAGTCTCACCCCTCCACTTT. Using reference TRBV7-9 and TRBJ1-6 for the parts outside the CDR3, the full variable domain is DTGVSQNPRHKITKRGQNVTFRCDPISEHNRLYWYRQTLGQGPEFLTYFQNEAQLEKSRLLSDRFSAERPKGSFSTLEIQRTEQGDSAMYLCASSRTQGIRVSPLHFGNGTRLTVT.

The chain combines TRBV12-3 or TRBV12-4 with TRBJ2-5; D ambiguous. The CDR3 is made up of 12 amino acids. Trimming stripped 7 bases from V and 4 bases from J, with 10 bases between. This CDR3 reads CASTGGSETQYF. CDR3 DNA sequence: TGTGCCAGCACCGGTGGTTCAGAGACCCAGTACTTC.